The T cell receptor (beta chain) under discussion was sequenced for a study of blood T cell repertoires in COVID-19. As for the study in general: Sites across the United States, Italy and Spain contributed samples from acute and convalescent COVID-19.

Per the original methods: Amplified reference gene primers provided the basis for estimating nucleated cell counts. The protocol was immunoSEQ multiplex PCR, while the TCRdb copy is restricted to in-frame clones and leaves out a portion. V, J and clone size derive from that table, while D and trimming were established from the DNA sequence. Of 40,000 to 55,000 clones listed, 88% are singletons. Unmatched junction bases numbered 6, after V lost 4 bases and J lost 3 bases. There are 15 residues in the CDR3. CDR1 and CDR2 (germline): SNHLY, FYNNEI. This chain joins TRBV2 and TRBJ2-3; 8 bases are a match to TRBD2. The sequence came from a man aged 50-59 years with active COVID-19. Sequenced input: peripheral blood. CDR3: CASSATSASTDTQYF. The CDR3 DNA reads TGTGCCAGCAGTGCGACTAGCGCTAGTACAGATACGCAGTATTTT.